A selection of T cell receptor beta chains follows, all from one sample in a study of identical twins. Each CDR3 protein gets one entry after TCRdb re-called the 5' RACE reads with MiXCR. The repertoire holds approximately 500,000 distinct CDR3 sequences, with about 15% as singletons. The same sample was also studied in work on yellow fever vaccine responses in identical twins.

The sample taken for sequencing was CD4+ T cells sorted from blood. These receptors originate from a woman between 18 and 29 years old in good health. The CDR3 runs from the conserved cysteine through the conserved F or W. The D gene is left open where the match is weak. Size is omitted from some rows. Given values are once, few, many or a class for expanded clones.

d_gene,v_gene,abundance,j_gene,CDR3aa,CDR3nt
TRBD1,TRBV28,NA,TRBJ1-1,CASSRSGTGAIPFF,TGTGCCAGCAGTAGATCCGGGACAGGGGCTATCCCTTTCTTT
NA,TRBV3-1,few,TRBJ2-2,CASSQGGLGELFF,TGTGCCAGCAGCCAAGGGGGCCTCGGGGAGCTGTTTTTT
NA,TRBV4-1,few,TRBJ2-7,CASSQDRQTTYEQYF,TGCGCCAGCAGCCAAGATCGACAGACTACCTACGAGCAGTACTTC
NA,TRBV20-1,NA,TRBJ2-1,CSAQTGYNEQFF,TGCAGTGCTCAAACTGGATACAATGAGCAGTTCTTC
NA,TRBV7-8,NA,TRBJ1-1,CASSLVFLGDGAFF,TGTGCCAGCAGCTTAGTGTTCCTGGGGGATGGAGCTTTCTTT
TRBD1,TRBV29-1,few,TRBJ1-1,CSTDRGGTEAFF,TGCAGCACGGACAGGGGAGGCACTGAAGCTTTCTTT
NA,TRBV4-2,few,TRBJ2-5,CASSPGGDQETQYF,TGTGCCAGCAGCCCAGGGGGGGACCAAGAGACCCAGTACTTC
TRBD2,TRBV27,few,TRBJ2-2,CASSSSPGGGTGELFF,TGTGCCAGCAGTTCCTCGCCGGGGGGAGGCACCGGGGAGCTGTTTTTT
TRBD1,TRBV9,few,TRBJ2-5,CASSRRDRGGTETQYF,TGTGCCAGCAGCCGTCGGGACAGGGGAGGGACAGAGACCCAGTACTTC
NA,TRBV12-3/TRBV12-4,many,TRBJ1-4,CASSLVAATNEKLFF,TGTGCCAGCAGTTTGGTGGCAGCTACTAATGAAAAACTGTTTTTT
TRBD2,TRBV7-8,NA,TRBJ2-2,CASSFASGGGTGELFF,TGTGCCAGCAGCTTTGCTAGCGGGGGGGGCACCGGGGAGCTGTTTTTT
NA,TRBV7-9,few,TRBJ1-2,CASSPGHNYGYTF,TGTGCCAGCAGCCCCGGACATAACTATGGCTACACCTTC
NA,TRBV20-1,NA,TRBJ2-2,CSARVYPPGAVNTGELFF,TGCAGTGCTAGAGTATACCCTCCAGGAGCGGTGAACACCGGGGAGCTGTTTTTT
TRBD2,TRBV2,few,TRBJ2-3,CASSDLAVPTDTQYF,TGTGCCAGCAGTGATCTAGCGGTCCCCACAGATACGCAGTATTTT
NA,TRBV27,NA,TRBJ1-6,CASTTRGLYNSPLHF,TGTGCCAGCACCACCAGGGGCTTGTATAATTCACCCCTCCACTTT
TRBD2,TRBV2,NA,TRBJ2-7,CASGGGTVPYEQYF,TGTGCCAGCGGGGGGGGGACGGTTCCCTACGAGCAGTACTTC
NA,TRBV12-3/TRBV12-4,many,TRBJ1-1,CASSGVEYGNTEAFF,TGTGCCAGCAGTGGCGTAGAGTATGGGAACACTGAAGCTTTCTTT
NA,TRBV11-2,NA,TRBJ1-1,CASSPGSGNTEAFF,TGTGCCAGCAGCCCCGGCAGCGGGAACACTGAAGCTTTCTTT
NA,TRBV4-1,NA,TRBJ2-1,CASSPFLASPSYNEQFF,TGCGCCAGCAGCCCCTTCTTAGCGAGCCCCTCCTACAATGAGCAGTTCTTC
TRBD1,TRBV15,once,TRBJ1-5,CATSRAGRGDQPQHF,TGTGCCACCAGCAGAGCTGGCAGGGGGGATCAGCCCCAGCATTTT
NA,TRBV3-1,NA,TRBJ1-2,CASSPSPGEAYGYTF,TGTGCCAGCAGCCCCAGCCCGGGGGAGGCCTATGGCTACACCTTC
TRBD2,TRBV20-1,NA,TRBJ2-3,CSAVAGLAGGVREDTQYF,TGCAGTGCTGTGGCGGGACTAGCGGGAGGGGTGAGGGAGGATACGCAGTATTTT
TRBD2,TRBV6-5,NA,TRBJ2-1,CASSYSTSGRAREQFF,TGTGCCAGCAGTTACTCGACTAGCGGGAGGGCACGTGAGCAGTTCTTC
NA,TRBV12-3/TRBV12-4,few,TRBJ1-2,CASSLARINYGYTF,TGTGCCAGCAGTTTAGCTCGGATTAACTATGGCTACACCTTC
TRBD2,TRBV28,NA,TRBJ2-7,CASREAGPYEQYF,TGTGCCAGCAGAGAAGCGGGACCCTACGAGCAGTACTTC
NA,TRBV2,NA,TRBJ1-5,CASSSDGSNQPQHF,TGTGCCAGCAGTTCGGACGGGAGCAATCAGCCCCAGCATTTT
NA,TRBV5-1,NA,TRBJ1-4,CASSLSGDNEKLFF,TGCGCCAGCAGCTTGTCAGGGGATAATGAAAAACTGTTTTTT
TRBD1,TRBV7-3,few,TRBJ2-3,CASSGDRITDTQYF,TGTGCCAGCAGCGGGGACAGAATCACAGATACGCAGTATTTT
TRBD2,TRBV12-3/TRBV12-4,few,TRBJ2-3,CASSLGLAGVSDTQYF,TGTGCCAGCAGTTTAGGACTAGCGGGAGTTTCAGATACGCAGTATTTT
NA,TRBV5-1,few,TRBJ2-3,CASSLEGTGTDTQYF,TGCGCCAGCAGCTTGGAGGGCACCGGCACAGATACGCAGTATTTT
NA,TRBV10-3,few,TRBJ1-1,CAIMTGMNTEAFF,TGTGCCATCATGACAGGTATGAACACTGAAGCTTTCTTT
NA,TRBV11-2,few,TRBJ2-3,CASSFGSSDTQYF,TGTGCCAGCAGCTTTGGCTCTTCAGATACGCAGTATTTT
NA,TRBV20-1,NA,TRBJ1-1,CSARVRGTNTEAFF,TGCAGTGCTAGAGTCAGGGGAACAAACACTGAAGCTTTCTTT
NA,TRBV4-1,NA,TRBJ1-2,CASSQDPVRGYTF,TGCGCCAGCAGCCAAGACCCGGTAAGAGGCTACACCTTC
TRBD1,TRBV5-1,NA,TRBJ2-3,CASSYGQVTDTQYF,TGCGCCAGCAGCTATGGACAGGTCACAGATACGCAGTATTTT
TRBD2,TRBV5-4,NA,TRBJ2-2,CASSVTGTSGFFTGELFF,TGTGCCAGCAGCGTTACCGGGACTAGCGGGTTTTTCACCGGGGAGCTGTTTTTT
NA,TRBV5-1,NA,TRBJ2-5,CASSLAFRGPGETQYF,TGCGCCAGCAGCTTGGCGTTCAGGGGCCCAGGGGAGACCCAGTACTTC
NA,TRBV10-3,many,TRBJ2-1,CAISVWRESYNEQFF,TGTGCCATCAGTGTTTGGAGGGAATCCTACAATGAGCAGTTCTTC
TRBD1,TRBV4-1,NA,TRBJ2-5,CASSRGQGEKTQYF,TGCGCCAGCAGTCGGGGACAGGGCGAAAAGACCCAGTACTTC
NA,TRBV12-3/TRBV12-4,NA,TRBJ2-1,CASSPSGRIYNEQFF,TGTGCCAGCAGCCCAAGCGGGCGGATTTACAATGAGCAGTTCTTC
TRBD2,TRBV2,NA,TRBJ2-3,CASSDVGTRKNTDTQYF,TGTGCCAGCAGTGATGTCGGGACTAGGAAAAACACAGATACGCAGTATTTT
TRBD1,TRBV10-2,many,TRBJ2-2,CASSVTGGAGELFF,TGCGCCAGCAGTGTCACAGGGGGTGCCGGGGAGCTGTTTTTT
NA,TRBV29-1,NA,TRBJ2-3,CSVEADSSTDTQYF,TGCAGCGTTGAAGCAGATTCTAGCACAGATACGCAGTATTTT
NA,TRBV12-3/TRBV12-4,NA,TRBJ1-2,CASSFSRDGYGYTF,TGTGCCAGCAGTTTCTCCAGGGACGGCTATGGCTACACCTTC
TRBD1,TRBV24-1,NA,TRBJ2-1,CATSEAQTGWFF,TGTGCCACCAGTGAAGCACAGACAGGGTGGTTCTTC
NA,TRBV5-1,many,TRBJ1-1,CASSLGLTGNTEAFF,TGCGCCAGCAGCTTGGGACTTACGGGGAACACTGAAGCTTTCTTT
TRBD1,TRBV5-1,NA,TRBJ1-4,CASSSKQGAGEKLFF,TGCGCCAGCAGCTCCAAACAGGGGGCAGGTGAAAAACTGTTTTTT
TRBD1,TRBV23-1,NA,TRBJ2-7,CASRAKCEWDRYSYEQYF,TGCGCCAGCAGAGCTAAGTGTGAGTGGGACAGATACTCCTACGAGCAGTACTTC
TRBD2,TRBV7-2,few,TRBJ2-3,CASSFLSGGTQYF,TGTGCCAGCAGCTTTCTTTCGGGAGGTACGCAGTATTTT
NA,TRBV6-2/TRBV6-3,NA,TRBJ2-2,CATSPLARNTGELFF,TGTGCCACCTCCCCTCTAGCGCGGAACACCGGGGAGCTGTTTTTT
NA,TRBV6-1,few,TRBJ2-7,CASGFVVTGHYEQYF,TGTGCCAGCGGGTTCGTCGTCACAGGGCACTACGAGCAGTACTTC
NA,TRBV19,few,TRBJ2-5,CASSWTDQETQYF,TGTGCCAGTAGTTGGACAGACCAAGAGACCCAGTACTTC
NA,TRBV7-9,NA,TRBJ1-5,CASSPDNQPQHF,TGTGCCAGCAGCCCGGACAATCAGCCCCAGCATTTT
TRBD1,TRBV18,NA,TRBJ2-7,CASSPAQGTPYEQYF,TGTGCCAGCTCACCGGCACAGGGGACCCCCTACGAGCAGTACTTC
TRBD1,TRBV19,few,TRBJ2-2,CASSPRPQGAFAGELFF,TGTGCCAGTAGTCCCCGCCCCCAGGGGGCGTTTGCCGGGGAGCTGTTTTTT
NA,TRBV12-3/TRBV12-4,NA,TRBJ1-1,CASSSDIGAGTEAFF,TGTGCCAGCAGCTCCGATATAGGAGCAGGCACTGAAGCTTTCTTT
NA,TRBV12-3/TRBV12-4,few,TRBJ1-5,CASSPKRVNQPQHF,TGTGCCAGCAGTCCGAAGAGGGTTAATCAGCCCCAGCATTTT
TRBD1,TRBV6-1,NA,TRBJ1-5,CASKGQGLSWPQHF,TGTGCCAGCAAGGGACAGGGGCTAAGTTGGCCCCAGCATTTT
TRBD2,TRBV3-1,NA,TRBJ2-1,CASTAKYTSGYNEQFF,TGTGCCAGCACCGCCAAGTATACTAGCGGTTACAATGAGCAGTTCTTC